One and the same sample provided the 21 T cell receptor beta chains below, sequenced in a study of cytomegalovirus exposure and HLA in healthy donors. PCR employed 60 Vbeta and 13 Jbeta primers. Repertoires were generated with immunoSEQ multiplex PCR, while TCRdb's copy carries only in-frame clones and drops some. The table includes some 150,000 clones, around 79% detected once. The sequencing input was PBMCs. These receptors were obtained from a man under 40 in good health and CMV-seropositive.

The gene calls are TRBV9 and TRBJ2-1, with TRBD2 matching over 9 bases. CDR1 and CDR2 (germline): SGDLS, YYNGEE. There are 17 residues in the CDR3. V shed 1 base and J 6 bases; nucleotides not matched to a gene: 11. CDR3: CASSVPTSGLEPNEQFF. The CDR3 nucleotides are TGTGCCAGCAGCGTACCGACTAGCGGTCTAGAGCCCAATGAGCAGTTCTTC.

The CDR3 DNA follows: TGTGCCAGTAGTACCGGGACAGGCCGGCGGGAGCCCCAGCATTTT. It translates to CASSTGTGRREPQHF. The rearrangement links TRBV19 to TRBJ1-5; TRBD1 matches 8 bases. CDR1 LNHDA and CDR2 SQIVND come from the germline V gene (reference sequence). The V gene end was trimmed by 4 bases and the J gene end by 8 bases; junction bases not matched to a gene: 10. The CDR3 is made up of 15 amino acids.

In this sample, this clone turned up a few times. The gene calls are TRBV5-6 and TRBJ2-2, with 7 bases fitting TRBD2. J lost 6 bases, V lost 4 bases, and 9 bases had no gene match. The CDR3 runs 15 residues. Germline CDR1 and CDR2: SGHDT and YYEEEE. CDR3 DNA: TGTGCCAGCAGCCCGGCTCGGGCGGGAGCCGGGGAGCTGTTTTTT. Amino acid sequence: CASSPARAGAGELFF.

This clone turned up a few times. In DNA form, the CDR3 reads TGCACCAGCAGCCTCTTGACTTGCGGGAGCTCCTACAATGAGCAGTTCTTC. Translating gives CTSSLLTCGSSYNEQFF. The chain is built from TRBV1 and TRBJ2-1; the table assigns TRBD2, which was not confirmed against the DNA. TRBV1 corresponds to a pseudogene. The CDR3 consists of 17 residues.

The chain couples TRBV7-9 to TRBJ1-6; 8 nucleotides agree with TRBD1. The CDR3 contains 16 residues. Losses at the gene ends were 4 bases for V and 0 bases for J; bases not matched to a gene: 2. CDR1 and CDR2 (germline): SEHNR, FQNEAQ (reference sequence). The CDR3 DNA reads TGTGCCAGCAGCTCTACAGGGGGCTCCTATAATTCACCCCTCCACTTT. The encoded protein is CASSSTGGSYNSPLHF.

V is TRBV6-5 and J is TRBJ1-1; possibly TRBD1 for D (5 bases). The germline V gene has CDR1 MNHEY and CDR2 SVGAGI. V lost 4 bases to trimming and J lost 4 bases, with 16 bases between them. The CDR3 extends over 15 amino acids. This CDR3 reads CASSSPRVGSTEAFF. The CDR3 DNA reads TGTGCCAGCAGTTCCCCCAGGGTAGGAAGCACTGAAGCTTTCTTT.

J is TRBJ1-1 and V is TRBV7-9; D is unclear. This CDR3 has 15 residues. In germline, CDR1 is SEHNR, CDR2 FQNEAQ (reference sequence). Deletions cut 6 bases from V and 0 bases from J, with 14 bases between. The CDR3 protein is CASSSADLLNTEAFF. CDR3 nucleotide sequence: TGTGCCAGCAGTTCAGCGGACCTCTTGAACACTGAAGCTTTCTTT.

This chain uses TRBV5-4 with TRBJ2-1; 12 bases match TRBD2. J gave up 8 bases and V 4 bases, and 13 bases lay outside the gene matches. This CDR3 region has 17 residues. Germline CDR1 is SGHNT and CDR2 is YYREEE (reference sequence). CDR3 bases: TGTGCCAGCAGCCCCCGCACGACTAGCGGGAGTGGCGATGAGCAGTTCTTC. This translates into CASSPRTTSGSGDEQFF.

The genes are TRBV5-4 and TRBJ1-6, with a weak D call TRBD1 (5 bases). V was pared by 1 base and J by 3 bases, with 8 bases between. The CDR3 loop spans 15 amino acids. Per germline, CDR1 SGHNT and CDR2 YYREEE (reference sequence). The CDR3 sequence is CASSLRGNYNSPLHF. The CDR3 nucleotides are TGTGCCAGCAGCTTGCGGGGGAACTATAATTCACCCCTCCACTTT.

V usage is TRBV2 and J usage is TRBJ2-2; a weak D match, TRBD1 (5 bases). CDR1 SNHLY and CDR2 FYNNEI come from the germline V gene. Trimming stripped 7 bases from V and 3 bases from J, with 18 bases between. The CDR3 runs 16 residues. In DNA, the CDR3 is TGTGCCAGCACCGAGCAGGGCCTCGTTTACACCGGGGAGCTGTTTTTT. Its translation: CASTEQGLVYTGELFF.

V is TRBV28 and J is TRBJ2-4; TRBD2 agrees at 7 bases. The CDR3 covers 16 residues. The J segment lost 0 bases and the V segment lost 4 bases, leaving 6 bases of the junction unmatched. Germline V gene data show CDR1 as MDHEN and CDR2 as SYDVKM. In DNA form, the CDR3 reads TGTGCCAGCAGTTCCCAGGGCGGGGGAGCCAAAAACATTCAGTACTTC. It yields the protein CASSSQGGGAKNIQYF.

This clone showed up just once. The J gene is TRBJ1-3, the V gene TRBV7-6, with a tentative D call TRBD1 (5 bases). V lost 1 base to trimming and J lost 2 bases, with 9 bases between them. Germline V gene sequence: CDR1 SGHVS, CDR2 FNYEAQ. The CDR3 is made up of 15 amino acids. DNA of the CDR3: TGTGCCAGCAGCTTAGTGGGAGGGGCTGGAAACACCATATATTTT. Protein: CASSLVGGAGNTIYF.

V gene TRBV27 combines with J gene TRBJ1-5, with 7 positions matching TRBD1. The germline V gene encodes CDR1 MNHEY and CDR2 SMNVEV (reference sequence). The CDR3 consists of 15 residues. The V and J ends lost 0 bases and 5 bases, in that order; junction bases with no gene match: 4. CDR3 amino acids: CASSLSTQGDQPQHF. The CDR3 nucleotides read TGTGCCAGCAGTTTATCCACTCAGGGGGATCAGCCCCAGCATTTT.

The V and J genes are TRBV10-2 and TRBJ2-6, with a possible D match to TRBD1 (6 bases). The CDR3 has 18 residues. V was trimmed by 6 bases and J by 4 bases, leaving 22 bases between them. Germline CDR1 reads WSHSY; CDR2 reads SAAADI. As DNA, the CDR3 is TGCGCCAGCAGGGCCCGGGACATAGTTGTACTAGGGGCCAACGTCCTGACTTTC. It codes for CASRARDIVVLGANVLTF.

This chain joins TRBV2 and TRBJ1-4, with TRBD1 matching 9 bases. The CDR3 totals 15 residues. Germline CDR1 reads SNHLY; CDR2 reads FYNNEI. After removal of 4 bases from V and 6 bases from J, the junction contained 6 bases not matched to a gene. The DNA of the CDR3 is TGTGCCAGCAGTGGCCGGGACAGGGAGGATGAAAAACTGTTTTTT. This sequence encodes CASSGRDREDEKLFF.

The chain carries TRBV30 and TRBJ2-1; possibly TRBD2 for D (6 bases). V lost 4 bases and J 5 bases, leaving 12 bases between the germline ends. This CDR3 region has 13 residues. Looked up from germline, CDR1 is GTSNPN and CDR2 is SVGIG (reference sequence). CDR3 bases: TGTGCCTGGATAAGTCAGCGGGACAATGAGCAGTTCTTC. This gives the protein CAWISQRDNEQFF.

V gene TRBV14 combines with J gene TRBJ1-1; D unclear. V was clipped by 2 bases and J by 5 bases, with 9 bases between them. This CDR3 has 13 residues. Germline lookup yields CDR1 SGHDN and CDR2 FVKESK. The CDR3 region is CASSQQAGTEAFF. In DNA, the CDR3 is TGTGCCAGCAGCCAACAAGCGGGGACTGAAGCTTTCTTT.

The chain recombines TRBV11-3 with TRBJ1-1; TRBD1 might be the D (5 bases). In germline, CDR1 is SGHNT, CDR2 YENEEA. The V and J ends lost 4 bases and 1 base respectively, with 13 bases between them. The CDR3 has 15 amino acids. CDR3 region: CASSSPGGTNTEAFF. The CDR3 DNA follows: TGTGCCAGCAGCTCCCCGGGGGGAACGAACACTGAAGCTTTCTTT.

This chain connects TRBV11-2 to TRBJ1-2, with a weak D call TRBD1 (6 bases). The CDR3 loop spans 17 amino acids. The ends were cut back, 1 base at V and 3 bases at J, with 18 bases in the middle. The germline gives CDR1 SGHAT, CDR2 FQNNGV. This CDR3 reads CASSLGSSDRGDYGYTF. CDR3 bases: TGTGCCAGCAGCTTAGGGAGTTCGGACAGAGGGGACTATGGCTACACCTTC. Looking up the rest from reference TRBV11-2 and TRBJ1-2 gives the full variable domain: EAGVAQSPRYKIIEKRQSVAFWCNPISGHATLYWYQQILGQGPKLLIQFQNNGVVDDSQLPKDRFSAERLKGVDSTLKIQPAKLEDSAVYLCASSLGSSDRGDYGYTFGSGTRLTVV.

A remark on this clone: This is likely a read error, given that the CDR3 carries no conserved phenylalanine or tryptophan at its end. No DNA is shown, since the ends of the CDR3 on it are uncertain; the CDR3 is the one TCRdb lists. The genes are TRBV10-1 and TRBJ1-1; the tabulated D call, TRBD1, remains unverified against the DNA. Looked up from germline, CDR1 is WNHNN and CDR2 is SYGVQD (reference sequence). The CDR3 is 10 residues long, counting both termini. The CDR3 protein is CASREGTVSR.

The CDR3 is CSVGLAGRNEQFF. The CDR3 nucleotides are TGCAGCGTTGGTTTAGCGGGGAGGAATGAGCAGTTCTTC. The V call is TRBV29-1, the J call TRBJ2-1; TRBD2 matches 8 bases. The CDR3 is 13 amino acids. V lost 4 bases, J lost 7 bases, and 6 bases stayed unmatched. The V gene's germline CDR1 is SQVTM and CDR2 ANQGSEA.